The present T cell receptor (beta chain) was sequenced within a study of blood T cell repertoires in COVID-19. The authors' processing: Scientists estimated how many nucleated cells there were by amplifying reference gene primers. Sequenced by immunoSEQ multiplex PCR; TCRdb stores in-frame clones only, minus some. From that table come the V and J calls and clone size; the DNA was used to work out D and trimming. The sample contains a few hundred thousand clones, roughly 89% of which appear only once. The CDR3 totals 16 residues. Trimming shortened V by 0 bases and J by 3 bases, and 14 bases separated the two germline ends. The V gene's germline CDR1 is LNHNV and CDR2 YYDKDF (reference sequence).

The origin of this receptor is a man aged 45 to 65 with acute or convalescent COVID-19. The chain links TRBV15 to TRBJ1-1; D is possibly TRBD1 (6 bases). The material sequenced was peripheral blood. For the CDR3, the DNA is TGTGCCACCAGCAGAGATCCGGTGGACAGTTACACTGAAGCTTTCTTT. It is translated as CATSRDPVDSYTEAFF.